This T cell receptor (beta chain) was identified during a study of T cell responses to AZD1222 COVID-19 vaccine. Looking at the study overall: Second doses were pooled across both intervals (about 4 or about 12 weeks).

Study outcomes and limitations: Sampling captured repertoires only after the peak T cell response. The number of AZD1222 recipients seropositive at baseline was only 6 or 7. When two AZD1222 doses had been given, Spike-specific TCR breadth and depth rose.

The data were produced by immunoSEQ multiplex PCR, yet TCRdb's version contains in-frame clones alone and is incomplete. Among approximately 130,000 clones listed, roughly 93% were seen once. Note on this clone: Its antigen is undetermined.

Trimming cost V 6 bases and J 4 bases, with 13 bases left between them. This CDR3 comprises 15 residues. In germline, CDR1 is MNHEY, CDR2 SMNVEV (reference sequence). This clonotype originated in an adult in good health. The sequencing used peripheral blood, collected on day 0 of AZD1222 vaccination. J is TRBJ1-6 and V is TRBV27; D is possibly TRBD1 (5 bases). In DNA, the CDR3 is TGTGCCAGCAGCCAAGACAGCGGATATAATTCACCCCTCCACTTT. It is translated as CASSQDSGYNSPLHF.